Given below is one T cell receptor (beta chain) in context. Antigen specificity is unknown. Germline V gene sequence: CDR1 LNHDA, CDR2 SQIVND (reference sequence). V gave up 2 bases and J gave up 9 bases; unmatched junction bases: 15. The CDR3 runs 17 residues. Treatment in this sample: about 20 received Ad26.COV2.S at low or high dose, single or two shots; roughly five received placebo; per-sample allocation not given. Sampling was done on day 63 after the first vaccine or placebo injection. The data originate from a study of Ad26.COV2.S vaccination and SARS-CoV-2 variants. Whole-study results and caveats: Substantial post-vaccination breadth of spike-specific CD8+ and CD4+ T cell responses was reported.

Profiling relied on immunoSEQ multiplex PCR, and the TCRdb table lists in-frame clones only, not all of them. The sample contains 300,000 to 400,000 clones, around 90% of which appear only once. The sequence derives from a person aged 18-60 years who received the Ad26.COV2.S COVID-19 vaccine or a placebo. The gene calls are TRBV19 and TRBJ2-1, with TRBD2 matching 8 bases. The starting material was peripheral blood, obtained in a trial of Ad26.COV2.S vaccine versus placebo. CDR3 residues: CASSIMLVTSERGEQFF. The CDR3 region has the DNA TGTGCCAGTAGTATAATGCTGGTGACTAGCGAAAGGGGTGAGCAGTTCTTC.